The clone carrying this T cell receptor (beta chain) came up many times. Its antigen is not known. V was trimmed by 1 base and J by 0 bases, leaving 6 bases between them. The V gene's germline CDR1 is SGHVS and CDR2 FNYEAQ. CDR3 length: 14 residues. The data derive from a study of blood T cells in healthy people across ages. Alongside a J-beta primer mix, a sample-barcoded 5' primer served in a second PCR lasting 7 to 11 cycles. A template-switch adaptor containing 12 random nucleotides labeled each cDNA molecule. TCRdb re-called the 5' RACE reads with MiXCR, one entry per CDR3 protein. In the table there are around 870,000 distinct CDR3 sequences, more than 25% of which are singletons. Findings and limits, study-wide: It was not possible, with unsorted PBMCs, to conclusively compare naive and antigen-experienced cells.

Material: blood. V gene TRBV7-6 combines with J gene TRBJ2-5; D ambiguous. The sequence was obtained from an elderly woman in good health. In nucleotides, the CDR3 is TGTGCCAGCAGCTTAGGGGCCCACCAAGAGACCCAGTACTTC. It translates to CASSLGAHQETQYF.